Below, 28 T cell receptor beta chains from the same sample are listed, as sequenced in a study of CD8+CD57+ T cells in acquired aplastic anemia. Genomic DNA, serving as template, underwent TCR beta VDJ and CDR3 profiling. MiXCR was run by TCRdb on the reads, yielding one entry per CDR3 protein. Here the sample spans around 51,000 distinct CDR3 sequences, around 72% being singletons. Input material: sorted CD4+, CD8+, or CD8+CD57+ T cells (not recorded which) from PBMCs. Receptors were obtained from a human donor in good health, serving as a control.

CDR3: CASSSAGPSEQYF. Here the CDR3 DNA reads TGTGCCAGTAGTTCCGCGGGTCCCTCAGAGCAGTACTTC. The V and J genes are TRBV19 and TRBJ2-7, with D possibly matching TRBD2 (5 bases). V lost 5 bases, J lost 7 bases, and 15 bases lay in between. Germline CDR1 and CDR2: LNHDA and SQIVND (reference sequence). This CDR3 region has 13 residues.

The J gene is TRBJ2-3, the V gene TRBV9; 9 bases align to TRBD1. V lost 4 bases and J lost 4; bases outside the gene matches: 7. CDR3 length: 15 residues. Germline V gene sequence: CDR1 SGDLS, CDR2 YYNGEE. The CDR3 DNA reads as TGTGCCAGCAGCCCGAGGACAGGGGTAGCAGATACGCAGTATTTT. Protein sequence: CASSPRTGVADTQYF.

This clonotype occurred once. The J gene is TRBJ2-3, the V gene TRBV6-2 or TRBV6-3; weak D call: TRBD2 (5 bases). V was pared by 5 bases and J by 3 bases, with 12 bases between. Germline V CDR1 and CDR2: MNHEY, SVGEGT. CDR3 size: 14 residues. CDR3 loop: CASSPPRETDTQYF. In DNA, the CDR3 is TGTGCCAGCAGTCCCCCGAGGGAGACAGATACGCAGTATTTT.

For this clonotype: The DNA is omitted, as the CDR3 cannot be located on it reliably, and the CDR3 follows TCRdb's listing. The V and J genes are TRBV20-1 and TRBJ1-1. The CDR3 region is 19 residues in length, termini included. The germline CDR1 and CDR2 sequences are DFQATT and SNEGSKA (reference sequence). The CDR3 loop reads CASSFYICSAEEMNTEAFF.

The V and J genes are TRBV11-1 and TRBJ1-1, with 8 bases lining up with TRBD1. The germline CDR1 and CDR2 sequences are SGHAT and FQDESV (reference sequence). CDR3 length: 17 residues. The trim removed 7 bases at V and 3 bases at J, leaving 16 bases unmatched. The CDR3 DNA follows: TGTGCCAGCATGGAAAAGAGGACAGGGTGGGTGTACACTGAAGCTTTCTTT. It codes for CASMEKRTGWVYTEAFF.

The CDR3 nucleotides read TGCAGTGCTAGAGAAGCTTTCTTT. The encoded protein is CSAREAFF. The V call is TRBV20-1, the J call TRBJ1-1; D not certain. CDR3 size: 8 residues. Germline lookup yields CDR1 DFQATT and CDR2 SNEGSKA (reference sequence). With 0 bases removed from V and 10 bases from J, the gap between germline ends came to 0 bases.

This clonotype has a handful of counts. The CDR3 DNA sequence: TGTGCCAGCAGCCCGGACAGAAACTATGGCTACACCTTC. Translation gives CASSPDRNYGYTF. The V gene is TRBV7-2, the J gene TRBJ1-2, with D perhaps TRBD1 (6 bases). Germline-derived CDR1 and CDR2 are SGHTA and FQGNSA. The V and J ends lost 5 bases and 2 bases respectively, with 9 bases between them. This CDR3 spans 13 amino acids.

V and J are TRBV15 and TRBJ1-3, with no clear D. With 0 bases removed from V and 1 base from J, the gap between germline ends came to 7 bases. This CDR3 region has 15 residues. Germline values: CDR1 LNHNV, CDR2 YYDKDF (reference sequence). The CDR3 DNA is TGTGCCACCAGCAGAGATCCCGGATCTGGAAACACCATATATTTT. This sequence encodes CATSRDPGSGNTIYF.

The chain recombines TRBV2 with TRBJ2-7; 7 nucleotides agree with TRBD1. V lost 8 bases and J lost 3; bases outside the gene matches: 7. The CDR3 has 13 amino acids. Germline V lookup: CDR1 SNHLY, CDR2 FYNNEI. The CDR3 reads CASDPDRSYEQYF. The CDR3 nucleotides are TGTGCCAGCGACCCGGACAGGAGCTACGAGCAGTACTTC.

This chain uses TRBV19 with TRBJ2-3, with D uncertain. Germline CDR1 reads LNHDA; CDR2 reads SQIVND (reference sequence). The CDR3 runs to 13 residues. Trimming shortened V by 6 bases and J by 6 bases, and 13 bases separated the two germline ends. CDR3 bases: TGTGCCAGTAGAAGGCCCCCCCGGGATACGCAGTATTTT. It codes for CASRRPPRDTQYF.

This clonotype has ten or more counts. The chain recombines TRBV27 with TRBJ1-1; TRBD1 aligns across 10 bases. Germline V lookup: CDR1 MNHEY, CDR2 SMNVEV (reference sequence). Trimming cost V 5 bases and J 6 bases; bases outside gene matches: 0. CDR3 length: 12 amino acids. DNA of the CDR3: TGTGCCAGCAGTGGGACAGGGGCTGAAGCTTTCTTT. Protein: CASSGTGAEAFF.

The chain uses TRBV19 and TRBJ2-7; D is unclear. Germline CDR1 reads LNHDA; CDR2 reads SQIVND (reference sequence). V lost 0 bases and J 3 bases, leaving 9 bases between the germline ends. The CDR3 covers 14 residues. The DNA of the CDR3 is TGTGCCAGTAGTATAGATCGACGGAGCTACGAGCAGTACTTC. Residues: CASSIDRRSYEQYF. Supplemented by reference TRBV19 and TRBJ2-7, the full variable domain reads DGGITQSPKYLFRKEGQNVTLSCEQNLNHDAMYWYRQDPGQGLRLIYYSQIVNDFQKGDIAEGYSVSREKKESFPLTVTSAQKNPTAFYLCASSIDRRSYEQYFGPGTRLTVT.

This chain uses TRBV10-1 with TRBJ1-5; TRBD1 agrees at 9 bases. This CDR3 spans 16 amino acids. Unmatched junction bases numbered 4, after V lost 3 bases and J lost 1 base. Germline V gives CDR1 WNHNN, CDR2 SYGVQD (reference sequence). The DNA of the CDR3 is TGCGCCAGCAGTGAATGGACAGGGGAGAGCAATCAGCCCCAGCATTTT. It encodes CASSEWTGESNQPQHF.

This sequence joins TRBV12-3 or TRBV12-4 and TRBJ1-1, with D possibly being TRBD1 (5 bases). The CDR3 is made up of 13 amino acids. Deletions cut 4 bases from V and 5 bases from J, with 11 bases between. The CDR3 bases are TGTGCCAGCAGTTCCCTGGGGGGAACTGAAGCTTTCTTT. Its translation: CASSSLGGTEAFF.

The J gene is TRBJ1-2, the V gene TRBV7-3; the D is unclear. Germline V lookup: CDR1 SGHTA, CDR2 FQGTGA. CDR3 length: 13 residues. V gave up 0 bases and J gave up 6 bases, with 8 bases separating them. In DNA, the CDR3 is TGTGCCAGCAGCTTAACTCCAGGTGATGGCTACACCTTC. This codes for CASSLTPGDGYTF.

V is TRBV11-2 and J is TRBJ1-2; 8 nucleotides align to TRBD1. The CDR3 contains 13 residues. CDR1 and CDR2 from the germline V gene are SGHAT and FQNNGV. With V trimmed by 5 bases and J by 3 bases, 2 bases remained unmatched. CDR3 region: CASSDRGDYGYTF. CDR3 nucleotide sequence: TGTGCCAGCAGCGACAGGGGAGACTATGGCTACACCTTC.

The count of this clonotype is one. The chain couples TRBV10-3 to TRBJ2-7, with 7 bases matching TRBD1. The CDR3 spans 14 residues. The V segment lost 10 bases and the J segment 0 bases; nucleotides outside the gene matches: 9. CDR1 and CDR2 (germline): ENHRY, SYGVKD. The CDR3 here is CATSNRGSSYEQYV. In DNA, the CDR3 is TGTGCCACCTCGAACAGGGGTAGCTCCTACGAGCAGTACGTC.

The rearrangement joins TRBV29-1 to TRBJ2-7, with D possibly matching TRBD2 (6 bases). Trimming cost V 6 bases and J 3 bases, with 15 bases left between them. Germline-derived CDR1 and CDR2 are SQVTM and ANQGSEA. The CDR3 is 13 residues long. CDR3 sequence: CSVGRKLSYEQYF. For the CDR3, the DNA is TGCAGCGTCGGGAGAAAGTTAAGCTACGAGCAGTACTTC.

The CDR3 DNA sequence: TGTGCCAGCAGCGACGGTAGCGCCAGCACAGATACGCAGTATTTT. Residues: CASSDGSASTDTQYF. V usage is TRBV11-1 and J usage is TRBJ2-3; D possibly corresponds to TRBD2 (5 bases). This CDR3 has 15 residues. Between the trimmed V and J ends, which lost 5 bases and 0 bases, there was a span of 12 bases. Looked up from germline, CDR1 is SGHAT and CDR2 is FQDESV (reference sequence).

This sequence joins TRBV10-3 and TRBJ2-7; D remains unclear. Looked up from germline, CDR1 is ENHRY and CDR2 is SYGVKD. The V end lost 8 bases, the J end lost 5 bases, and 10 bases lay between the germline ends. The CDR3 consists of 11 residues. DNA for the CDR3: TGTGCCATCTCGTTTCAGGACGAGCAGTACTTC. Residues: CAISFQDEQYF.

The chain combines TRBV7-9 with TRBJ1-6; D not resolved. CDR1 is SEHNR and CDR2 is FQNEAQ in the germline V gene (reference sequence). Deletions cut 0 bases from V and 7 bases from J, with 7 bases between. CDR3 length: 14 amino acids. This CDR3 reads CASSLATGNSPLHF. The CDR3 DNA reads as TGTGCCAGCAGCTTAGCGACGGGAAATTCACCCCTCCACTTT.

This chain joins TRBV10-3 and TRBJ2-6; D is ambiguous. Germline lookup yields CDR1 ENHRY and CDR2 SYGVKD. The V end lost 4 bases, the J end lost 0 bases, and 7 bases lay between the germline ends. The CDR3 spans 15 residues. The CDR3 DNA sequence: TGTGCCATCAGTGGCAGGACCTCTGGGGCCAACGTCCTGACTTTC. Amino acids: CAISGRTSGANVLTF.

This clonotype showed up just once. The chain joins TRBV5-1 to TRBJ1-2; 7 bases fit TRBD1. Unmatched junction bases numbered 10, after V lost 3 bases and J lost 8 bases. The CDR3 is made up of 14 amino acids. In germline, CDR1 is SGHRS, CDR2 YFSETQ. The CDR3: CASSSGGTAFGYTF. The CDR3 nucleotides read TGCGCCAGCAGCTCTGGGGGGACAGCATTCGGCTACACCTTC.

The rearrangement links TRBV11-2 to TRBJ2-2; 14 positions agree with TRBD2. CDR3 length: 18 residues. Germline CDR1 SGHAT, CDR2 FQNNGV. The V gene end was trimmed by 6 bases and the J gene end by 5 bases; junction bases not matched to a gene: 11. CDR3 sequence: CASRGLAGAIPRTGELFF. For the CDR3, the DNA is TGTGCCAGCAGGGGACTAGCGGGGGCGATACCACGAACCGGGGAGCTGTTTTTT. The whole variable domain, filled in from reference TRBV11-2 and TRBJ2-2, reads EAGVAQSPRYKIIEKRQSVAFWCNPISGHATLYWYQQILGQGPKLLIQFQNNGVVDDSQLPKDRFSAERLKGVDSTLKIQPAKLEDSAVYLCASRGLAGAIPRTGELFFGEGSRLTVL.

This chain connects TRBV7-9 to TRBJ1-6; no clear D. The V end lost 5 bases, the J end lost 10 bases, and 12 bases lay between the germline ends. CDR3 size: 13 residues. CDR1 and CDR2 from the germline V gene are SEHNR and FQNEAQ (reference sequence). The CDR3, as DNA: TGTGCCAGCAGCCAAGATGTAGGGTCACCCCTCCACTTT. Translating it yields CASSQDVGSPLHF.

V is TRBV20-1 and J is TRBJ1-4; TRBD1 is a possible D gene (6 bases). The CDR3 has 14 residues. The V gene's germline CDR1 is DFQATT and CDR2 SNEGSKA (reference sequence). CDR3 sequence reads: CSTRDTATNEKLFF. CDR3 nucleotide sequence: TGCAGCACTCGGGACACTGCAACTAATGAAAAACTGTTTTTT.

This clonotype was seen just once. The chain is built from TRBV2 and TRBJ2-1; 11 bases fit TRBD2. This CDR3 region has 16 residues. From germline, CDR1 is SNHLY and CDR2 FYNNEI. Germline trimming cut 5 bases from V and 4 bases from J; bases unmatched to any gene: 7. CDR3 region: CASSNAGLAAYNEQFF. The CDR3 nucleotides are TGTGCCAGCAGTAACGCGGGACTAGCGGCGTACAATGAGCAGTTCTTC.

The V call is TRBV25-1, the J call TRBJ1-5; 7 nucleotides line up with TRBD1. V was pared by 3 bases and J by 13 bases, with 9 bases of the junction left unmatched. This CDR3 contains 13 residues. CDR1 is MGHDK, CDR2 SYGVNS, per germline. The CDR3 reads CASSDDRAGQQHF. The CDR3 region has the DNA TGTGCCAGCAGTGATGACAGGGCAGGACAGCAGCATTTT.